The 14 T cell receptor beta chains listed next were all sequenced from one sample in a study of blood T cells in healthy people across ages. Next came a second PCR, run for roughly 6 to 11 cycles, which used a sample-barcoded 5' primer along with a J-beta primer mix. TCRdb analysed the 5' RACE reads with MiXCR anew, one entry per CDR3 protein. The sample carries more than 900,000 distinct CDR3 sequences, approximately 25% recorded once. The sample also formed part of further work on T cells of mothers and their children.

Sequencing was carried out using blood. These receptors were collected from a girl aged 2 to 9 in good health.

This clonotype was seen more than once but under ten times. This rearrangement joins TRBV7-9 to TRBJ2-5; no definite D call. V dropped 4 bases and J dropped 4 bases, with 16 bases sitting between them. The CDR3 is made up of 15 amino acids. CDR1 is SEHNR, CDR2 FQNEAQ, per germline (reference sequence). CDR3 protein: CASSSHSYPPETQYF. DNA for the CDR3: TGTGCCAGCAGCTCCCATAGTTACCCCCCAGAGACCCAGTACTTC.

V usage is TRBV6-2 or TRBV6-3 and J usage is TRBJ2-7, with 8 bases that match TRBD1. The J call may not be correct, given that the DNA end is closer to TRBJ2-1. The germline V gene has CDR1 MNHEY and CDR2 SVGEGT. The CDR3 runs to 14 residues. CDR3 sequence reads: CASQGAPAYNEQFF. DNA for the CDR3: TGTGCCAGTCAGGGGGCCCCAGCTTACAATGAGCAGTTCTTC.

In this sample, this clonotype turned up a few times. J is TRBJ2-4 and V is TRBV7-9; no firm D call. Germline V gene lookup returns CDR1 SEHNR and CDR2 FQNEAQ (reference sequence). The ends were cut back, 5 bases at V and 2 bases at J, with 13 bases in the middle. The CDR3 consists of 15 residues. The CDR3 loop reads CASSPKTSPKNIQYF. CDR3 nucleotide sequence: TGTGCCAGCAGCCCCAAGACATCACCCAAAAACATTCAGTACTTC.

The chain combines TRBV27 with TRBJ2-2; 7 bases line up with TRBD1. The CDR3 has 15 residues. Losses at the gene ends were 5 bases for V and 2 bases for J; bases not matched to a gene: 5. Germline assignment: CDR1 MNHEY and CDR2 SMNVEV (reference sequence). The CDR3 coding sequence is TGTGCCAGCAGTCCTGACAGGGATAACACCGGGGAGCTGTTTTTT. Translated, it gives CASSPDRDNTGELFF.

The CDR3 loop is CSVEPETGGAQYF. The CDR3 coding sequence is TGCAGCGTTGAACCCGAGACAGGGGGGGCCCAGTACTTC. The chain joins TRBV29-1 to TRBJ2-1, with 9 bases matching TRBD1. The last part of the DNA fits TRBJ2-5 better; the J call may be wrong. The germline CDR1 and CDR2 sequences are SQVTM and ANQGSEA. CDR3 size: 13 residues.

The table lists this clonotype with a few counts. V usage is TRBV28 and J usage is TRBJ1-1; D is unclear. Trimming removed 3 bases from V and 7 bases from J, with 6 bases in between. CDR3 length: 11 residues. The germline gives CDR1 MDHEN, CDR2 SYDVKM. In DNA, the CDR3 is TGTGCCAGCAGTTTTGAATTTGAAGCTTTCTTT. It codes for CASSFEFEAFF.

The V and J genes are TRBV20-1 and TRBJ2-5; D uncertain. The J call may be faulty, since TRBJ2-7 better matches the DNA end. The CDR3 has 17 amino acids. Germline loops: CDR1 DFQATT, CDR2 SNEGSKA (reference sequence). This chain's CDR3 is CSARDRQAIDSSYEQYF. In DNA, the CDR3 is TGCAGTGCTAGAGATCGTCAGGCAATCGATAGCTCCTACGAGCAGTACTTC.

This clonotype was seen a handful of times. CDR3 nucleotides: TGTGCCAGCAGCTTAGCTATGGGGGCCGAGACCCAGTACTTC. It translates to CASSLAMGAETQYF. The chain carries TRBV7-9 and TRBJ2-5; a possible D gene is TRBD1 (6 bases). Germline-derived CDR1 and CDR2 are SEHNR and FQNEAQ (reference sequence). CDR3 length: 14 amino acids. V lost 0 bases and J lost 5, with 10 bases in between.

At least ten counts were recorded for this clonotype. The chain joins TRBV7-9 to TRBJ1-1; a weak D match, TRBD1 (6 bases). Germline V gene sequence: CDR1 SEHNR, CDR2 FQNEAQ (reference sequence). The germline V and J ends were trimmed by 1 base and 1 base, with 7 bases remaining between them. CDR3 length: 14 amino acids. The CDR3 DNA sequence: TGTGCCAGCAGCTTAGACAGGGAGAACACTGAAGCTTTCTTT. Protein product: CASSLDRENTEAFF.

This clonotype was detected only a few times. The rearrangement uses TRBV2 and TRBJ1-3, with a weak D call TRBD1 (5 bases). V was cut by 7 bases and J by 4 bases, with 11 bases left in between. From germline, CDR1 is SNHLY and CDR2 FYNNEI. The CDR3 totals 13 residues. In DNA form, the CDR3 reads TGTGCCAGCACCCTTTGGACAGGAAACACCATATATTTT. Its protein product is CASTLWTGNTIYF.

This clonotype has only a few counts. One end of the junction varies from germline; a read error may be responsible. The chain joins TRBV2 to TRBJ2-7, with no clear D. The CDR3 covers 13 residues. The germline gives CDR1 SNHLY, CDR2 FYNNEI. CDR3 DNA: TGTGCCGGCAGTCAAGGGATAACCTACGAGCAGTACTTC. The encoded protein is CAGSQGITYEQYF. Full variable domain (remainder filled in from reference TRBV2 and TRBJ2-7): EPEVTQTPSHQVTQMGQEVILRCVPISNHLYFYWYRQILGQKVEFLVSFYNNEISEKSEIFDDQFSVERPDGSNFTLKIRSTKLEDSAMYFCAGSQGITYEQYFGPGTRLTVT.

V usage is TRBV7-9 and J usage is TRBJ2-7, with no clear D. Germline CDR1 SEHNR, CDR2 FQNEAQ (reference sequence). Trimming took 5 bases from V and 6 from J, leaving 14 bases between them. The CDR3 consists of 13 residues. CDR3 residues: CASSAPLVGEQYF. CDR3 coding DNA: TGTGCCAGCAGCGCCCCGTTGGTAGGCGAGCAGTACTTC. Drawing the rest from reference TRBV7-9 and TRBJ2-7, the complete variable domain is DTGVSQNPRHKITKRGQNVTFRCDPISEHNRLYWYRQTLGQGPEFLTYFQNEAQLEKSRLLSDRFSAERPKGSFSTLEIQRTEQGDSAMYLCASSAPLVGEQYFGPGTRLTVT.

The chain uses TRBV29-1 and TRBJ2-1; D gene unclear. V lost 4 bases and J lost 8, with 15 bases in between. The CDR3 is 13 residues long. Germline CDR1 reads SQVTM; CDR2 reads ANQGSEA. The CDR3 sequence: CSVVRQVRDEQFF. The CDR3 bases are TGCAGCGTTGTGCGGCAGGTTAGGGATGAGCAGTTCTTC.

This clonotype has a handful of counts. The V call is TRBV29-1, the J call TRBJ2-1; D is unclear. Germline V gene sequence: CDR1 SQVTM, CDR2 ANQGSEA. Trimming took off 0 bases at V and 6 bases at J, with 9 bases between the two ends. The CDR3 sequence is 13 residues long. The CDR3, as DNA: TGCAGCGTTGAAGATCTTAACACCAATGAGCAGTTCTTC. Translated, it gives CSVEDLNTNEQFF.